This TCR beta chain was obtained from a study of cytomegalovirus exposure and HLA in healthy donors (dated by TCRdb to between 2016 and 2019). Describing the broader study: An earlier analysis of several hundred of the donors reported under 300 Gb of sequence data and around 120 million unique TCR beta sequences obtained from some 200 million T cells. A later genetic analysis used genome-wide SNP genotypes for about three fifths of the 666 donors, treating that subset as a discovery cohort. On average, 235,054 unique TCR beta nucleotide sequences were sequenced per donor among some 420 genotyped donors of the cohort, with roughly 18% of those sequences being non-productive. An early release that covered roughly 600 HLA-typed donors contained approximately 300 gigabases of sequencing data and 70 million to 100 million unique TCR sequences. Donor age, sex, ethnicity and CMV serostatus were collected together with the repertoire data. Class I and class II HLA loci were covered by the typing at four-digit resolution. Typing coverage differed by locus: A, B, C, DRB1 and DQB1 were typed in about 620-630 donors, DQA1 in 522, DPA1 in some 600, and DPB1 in around 440. A handful of DR-DQ haplotypes were treated as single units for association and clustering because of strong linkage in the cohort. The later analysis used no new phenotypic data to find candidate immune exposures, relying instead on TCR beta sequences and their occurrence across donors. The T cell repertoires of some 670 subjects were profiled by immunosequencing and related to cytomegalovirus serostatus. An earlier analysis of around 580 of the donors used high-throughput TCR beta sequencing to judge whether each TCR beta V gene segment behaved as functional or pseudogenic. Of the approximately 400 genotyped donors, 70% to 90% were placed in the genetic ancestry cluster associated with self-reported Caucasian donors. Every repertoire in the discovery cohort had been generated on one and the same sequencing platform. In addition to the first cohort of approximately 670 subjects, a separate validation cohort of some 120 different subjects was used. High-throughput TCR immunosequencing, statistical association of individual TCRs with disease status, and machine learning were combined to predict cytomegalovirus infection status. In a later analysis, previously published TCR beta repertoires from about 640 donors were re-analyzed and high-resolution HLA genotyping was added so that TCR occurrence patterns could be studied. The study was designed to test whether signatures of past pathogen exposure could be identified by cataloging public T cell receptors.

Study-wide findings and limitations: A further reported finding was that TCR beta sequences accurately predicted the HLA-A and HLA-B alleles for most subjects in the first cohort. In an earlier analysis of fewer than 750 of the donors, most TCR beta V segments were observed in productive rearrangements about 90% or about 30% of the time, broadly matching IMGT annotations. When HLA alleles, especially DR and DQ, strongly co-occurred, TCR associations were difficult to assign to individual alleles. Specific HLA alleles were associated with more than 15,000 TCR beta sequences at a false discovery rate of 0.05 in a later analysis. Some 16 rarely observed V segments, including chromosome 9 orphons, were excluded from the earlier analysis of a few hundred of the donors because counts were too low. Linkage disequilibrium might explain the correlated functional status among segregating V segments, but an unknown experimental factor could not be excluded. V-gene and J-gene trimming of TCR beta chains was associated with a missense DCLRE1C variant in a later genetic analysis, and the association was replicated in an independent cohort. Because some donors lacked HLA typing at each locus, the association tests relied only on the typed subset. Presence/absence analyses assumed roughly uniform sequencing depth across donors, an assumption that may not hold. Because the 87-base-pair reads could not distinguish some IMGT-functional V segments, including TRBV6-2 and TRBV6-3, those segments were excluded. A later analysis reported that several top co-occurrence clusters appeared linked to parvovirus B19, influenza, CMV and Epstein-Barr virus. Compared with equally common non-associated chains, HLA-associated TCR beta chains in a later analysis were more clonally expanded and had lower generation probabilities. The sequencing pipeline was judged likely to have produced a cluster of highly shared sequence variants as a technical artifact. In a later analysis, the rate of TCR association differed among HLA loci, with DRB1 alleles having the most associated TCRs and HLA-C alleles having the fewest. Three of the identified cytomegalovirus-associated TCR beta chains were confirmed in vitro to be specific for cytomegalovirus antigens. A later analysis found that most CMV-associated TCR beta chains appeared HLA-restricted, with HLA associations seemingly driven largely by CMV exposure. Across donors, most TCR sequences were observed very rarely, whereas some public TCRs were present in many individuals. The only immune exposure information available for the cohort was CMV serostatus. This cohort had only TCR beta chains sequenced, and the lack of alpha or paired-chain data limited which features could be detected. Compared with the approximately 710-donor mean, donors in an Asian-associated ancestry cluster had fewer N-insertions in productive TCRs, according to a later genetic analysis. A total of 164 TCR beta chains were listed by the study as associated with cytomegalovirus. The authors suggested that the approach could potentially be generalized to other disease states and immunological phenotypes. Cytomegalovirus status was reported to be diagnosed by the classifier with high specificity and sensitivity in both the original and validation cohorts.

Trimming removed 0 bases from V and 7 bases from J, leaving 12 bases between the germline ends. From the cysteine through the phenylalanine, the CDR3 covers 14 amino acids. Only CDR3 DNA remains: 42 bases, in frame from the first base. Taken from the germline V gene, the CDR1 and CDR2 loops are MNHEY and SVGAGI. Libraries were made using the immunoSEQ multiplex PCR assay. A mixture of 60 forward primers for TCR Vbeta segments and 13 reverse primers for TCR Jbeta segments was used in the multiplex PCR. The CDR3 region of rearranged TCR beta genes was amplified from genomic DNA with a multiplex PCR assay. On the Illumina HiSeq System, the amplified TCR beta libraries were sequenced as 87-base-pair reads. The authors processed their data as follows. Across the roughly 670 repertoires, a later analysis counted some 80 million unique TCR beta chains, around 11 million of which were shared by at least two donors. A nearest-neighbor algorithm error-corrected the raw reads and collapsed the reads into unique sequences, merging closely related sequences to remove PCR and sequencing errors. V, D and J gene segments were assigned by aligning CDR3 sequences to IMGT reference sequences. Each retained sequence needed at least a six-nucleotide match to both a V gene segment and a J gene segment. Rearrangements were called productive when the CDR3 lacked stop codons and stayed in frame with V and J; all others were non-productive. Following IMGT convention, CDR3 was defined as the stretch from the second conserved V-encoded cysteine to the conserved J-encoded phenylalanine. Sequences without an unambiguous match to a single V gene segment were excluded from the earlier analysis of approximately 600 of the donors. In an earlier analysis of approximately 560 of the donors, a V segment was called functional when productive rearrangements were above 56.7%, and segregating when the standard deviation between donors exceeded 5%. A statistical classification framework was developed to diagnose cytomegalovirus status using the catalog of TCR beta chain sequences. V and J gene assignment, in a later analysis, came from comparing TCR nucleotide sequences with IMGT/GENE-DB human TR gene sequences. The TCRdist pipeline was used in a later analysis to assign CDR3 sequences and most-parsimonious VDJ recombination scenarios. A later analysis defined each TCR beta chain by its CDR3 amino acid sequence plus V-gene family, and excluded reads lacking a unique V-gene family. As a way to deal with suspected cross-contamination and a sequencing artifact, a later analysis dropped 640 or so nucleotide sequences that were highly shared and had low generation probability. A later analysis calculated a clonal expansion index for each public chain from normalized within-repertoire ranks of inferred template counts. Generation probabilities in a later analysis came from a VDJ recombination model fitted to out-of-frame rearrangements, and those results were checked against IGoR. In a later analysis, hypergeometric tests were used to score TCR-TCR, TCR-HLA and TCR-CMV co-occurrence, with a repertoire-size bias correction applied to TCR pairs. In a later analysis, false discovery rates were estimated by permuting HLA or CMV assignments 20 times. A later analysis grouped co-occurring TCRs with DBSCAN, adding TCRdist sequence similarity when clustering within HLA-allele-positive subsets. For co-occurrence clustering, repertoires with fewer than 30,000 or more than 120,000 public chains were excluded, along with several repertoires with anomalous nucleotide sharing. The immuneACCESS repertoire file appears here via TCRdb, limited to in-frame rearrangements. These files lack a portion of the clones; in checked studies, under half of the deficit traces to unresolved V genes, and the cause of the others is not known. D and trimming were read from the DNA, whereas the V and J calls and clone size are those reported in that table. This sample has 100,000 to 150,000 clones in its table, and about 80% of those were observed once. Around 1.5% of the sample lies in the top ten.

This clone was seen just once. Its binding antigen is unknown. Per-nucleotide qualities are absent, and no much larger clonotype sits a single base away. In total, approximately 610 healthy bone marrow donors made up the cohort. At the time of sampling, every cohort member was nominally healthy, though immune exposures that went unrecorded were likely present. The donor was CMV seronegative and belonged to the group of approximately 320 seronegative cohort members. A peripheral blood sample was collected from each donor, and TCR beta sequencing was performed on peripheral blood mononuclear cells. The Qiagen DNeasy Blood Extraction Kit was used to extract genomic DNA from the blood cell samples.

This TCR derives from a woman in her late teens or twenties in good health and CMV-seronegative. Recombination linked TRBV6-5 to TRBJ1-1; no D gene is confidently identified. Input material: PBMCs. The bases are TGTGCCAGCAGTTACTCAGAGGGTTTCAGTGAAGCTTTCTTT. The encoded protein is CASSYSEGFSEAFF.